Sequencing of this T cell receptor (beta chain) was carried out in a study of T cells in Graves' hyperthyroidism and ophthalmopathy. The study's findings and limits: The authors' 13 V-J model separated ophthalmopathy from stable hyperthyroidism. Among clonotypes expanded in thyroid above 0.001, most were also found in blood.

The CDR3 loop spans 13 amino acids. Trimming pared 6 bases from V and 6 bases from J, leaving 12 bases between. This clonotype was detected many times. As yet, its antigen is unknown. Diagnoses rested on clinical symptoms, serum thyroxine and TRAb, thyroid ultrasound and orbital computed tomography. Amplified TCR beta CDR3 regions derived from RNA transcripts. HTBI primers drove first-round RT-PCR of the TCR CDR3. TCRdb recomputed calls from the multiplex PCR reads with MiXCR, one row per CDR3 protein. The profile shows about 290,000 distinct CDR3 sequences, approximately 15% of them singletons. The source material was blood. The receptor was isolated from a middle-aged woman with Graves' hyperthyroidism. The chain carries TRBV12-3 or TRBV12-4 and TRBJ2-1; D perhaps matches TRBD1 (6 bases). In nucleotides, the CDR3 is TGTGCCAGCAGACCGGACAGCGCCAATGAGCAGTTCTTC. Amino acid sequence: CASRPDSANEQFF.